This T cell receptor (beta chain) was recovered during a study of Ad26.COV2.S vaccination and SARS-CoV-2 variants. Across the study: Vaccine-arm donor from the placebo-controlled COV1001 Ad26.COV2.S trial.

Notes on this clone: Its cognate antigen is unknown. It may be a read error: a sequence one base away is much more abundant.

Germline trimming cut 0 bases from V and 2 bases from J; bases unmatched to any gene: 1. Germline V lookup: CDR1 SEHNR, CDR2 FQNEAQ (reference sequence). The CDR3 covers 16 residues. Study-wide points: Vaccine recipients showed a spike-specific TCR breadth that was higher than in placebo recipients.

Indicated treatment: over 15 received Ad26.COV2.S at low or high dose, single or two shots; about 5 received placebo; per-sample allocation not given. Sampling occurred on day 63 after the first vaccine or placebo injection. The donor's status was that of an adult aged 18-55 years in Boston. Libraries were prepared by immunoSEQ multiplex PCR; TCRdb keeps only in-frame clonotypes and omits some of them. The data show hundreds of thousands of clones, about 85% seen once. The clonotype comes from a person aged 18-60 years who received the Ad26.COV2.S COVID-19 vaccine or a placebo. Sample: peripheral blood, taken in a trial of Ad26.COV2.S vaccine versus placebo. This chain joins TRBV7-9 and TRBJ2-1, with 10 positions matching TRBD2. CDR3 nucleotides: TGTGCCAGCAGCTTAGCCCTAGCGGGGGCCTACAATGAGCAGTTCTTC. It codes for CASSLALAGAYNEQFF. The full variable domain, rest sourced from reference TRBV7-9 and TRBJ2-1, is DTGVSQNPRHKITKRGQNVTFRCDPISEHNRLYWYRQTLGQGPEFLTYFQNEAQLEKSRLLSDRFSAERPKGSFSTLEIQRTEQGDSAMYLCASSLALAGAYNEQFFGPGTRLTVL.